The T cell receptor (beta chain) under discussion was sequenced for a study of CD8+CD57+ T cells in acquired aplastic anemia. On the study more broadly: Sorted CD4+ and CD8+ cells yielded DNA averaging approximately 3 ug. Healthy donors had, on average, approximately 9.9 million reads for their CD4+ cells.

This CDR3 comprises 13 residues. The V and J ends lost 8 bases and 2 bases respectively, with 13 bases between them. Germline CDR1 and CDR2: SNHLY and FYNNEI. The study, taken as a whole, reports: CD8+ Simpson's diversity in patients was not significantly different from that in controls. There were approximately 27 CD8+ CDR3 sequences that occurred in both patients and controls.

Investigators profiled TCR beta VDJ and CDR3 from genomic DNA template. TCRdb used MiXCR to reprocess the reads, holding one entry per CDR3 protein. The data show tens of thousands of distinct CDR3 sequences, under 80% seen once. A remark on this clonotype: The antigen is not known.

What was sequenced was sorted CD4+, CD8+, or CD8+CD57+ T cells (not recorded which) from PBMCs. V and J are TRBV2 and TRBJ2-7; TRBD2 might be the D (5 bases). The sequence derives from a human donor in good health, serving as a control. The CDR3 protein is CASATTRTYEQYF. CDR3 nucleotide sequence: TGTGCCAGCGCCACTACTAGGACCTACGAGCAGTACTTC.